This T cell receptor beta chain was retrieved from a study of Ad26.COV2.S vaccination and SARS-CoV-2 variants. Study-wide background: A participant enrolled in the COV1001 Ad26.COV2.S trial arm provided the sample. Once, or twice with 56 days between doses, Ad26.COV2.S was given intramuscularly.

The method was immunoSEQ multiplex PCR; TCRdb's version includes in-frame clones alone and lacks a portion of them. The repertoire consists of hundreds of thousands of clones, with 80% to 90% occurring once and the leading ten covering roughly 3.2%. Worth noting for this clone: What it binds is unknown.

Trimming at V came to 10 bases and at J to 0 bases, leaving 25 bases not matched to a gene. CDR3 length equals 21 residues. In germline, CDR1 is SGHRS, CDR2 YFSETQ. Points from the study as a whole: Participants given vaccine showed non-spike TCR breadth similar to that of placebo recipients.

As to treatment: some 20 received Ad26.COV2.S at low or high dose, single or two shots; about 5 received placebo; per-sample allocation not given. At day 63 after the first vaccine or placebo injection, samples were drawn. A Boston adult aged 18-55 years was the donor. The material sequenced was peripheral blood, taken in a trial of Ad26.COV2.S vaccine versus placebo. This chain uses TRBV5-1 with TRBJ2-6; 7 nucleotides match TRBD1. This clonotype was obtained from a person between 18 and 65 years old who received the Ad26.COV2.S COVID-19 vaccine or a placebo. This CDR3 is CALTGRITGTVNVSGANVLTF. CDR3 DNA: TGCGCCCTAACGGGTCGGATCACCGGGACAGTCAACGTCTCTGGGGCCAACGTCCTGACTTTC.